Below, 10 T cell receptor beta chains from the same sample are listed, as sequenced in a study of shared clonotypes between healthy human individuals. Profiled with immunoSEQ multiplex PCR; TCRdb holds only in-frame clones, not every one. The sample contains more than 600,000 clones, about 91% of which appear only once. Naivety among CD8 cells was defined by CD45RO negativity and positive CCR7 selection, thereby excluding terminally differentiated effector memory CD45RA+ cells. The sample consisted of naive CD8+ T cells sorted from blood. These receptors all come from a man aged 25 to 40 in good health.

This clone was detected only once. The chain joins TRBV11-2 to TRBJ2-7, with 9 bases aligning to TRBD2. This CDR3 region has 16 residues. The V segment lost 5 bases and the J segment 4 bases; nucleotides outside the gene matches: 12. Germline lookup yields CDR1 SGHAT and CDR2 FQNNGV. The CDR3 coding sequence is TGTGCCAGCAGCAATGTTTTAGCGGGAGATCGTTACGAGCAGTACTTC. As protein: CASSNVLAGDRYEQYF.

The rearrangement links TRBV25-1 to TRBJ2-5; TRBD1 aligns across 7 bases. CDR3 size: 15 residues. Germline V CDR1 and CDR2: MGHDK, SYGVNS. Trimming at V came to 5 bases and at J to 1 base, leaving 7 bases not matched to a gene. The CDR3 spells CASSQPDRVQETQYF. The CDR3 nucleotides read TGTGCCAGCAGTCAACCTGACAGGGTCCAAGAGACCCAGTACTTC. Full variable domain (remainder filled in from reference TRBV25-1 and TRBJ2-5): EADIYQTPRYLVIGTGKKITLECSQTMGHDKMYWYQQDPGMELHLIHYSYGVNSTEKGDLSSESTVSRIRTEHFPLTLESARPSHTSQYLCASSQPDRVQETQYFGPGTRLLVL.

In this sample, this clone turned up once. The CDR3 DNA reads TGTGCCAGTAGTATGGGGCGGGATTACGAGCAGTACTTC. Protein product: CASSMGRDYEQYF. The rearrangement links TRBV19 to TRBJ2-7, with D maybe TRBD2 (6 bases). CDR1 is LNHDA and CDR2 is SQIVND in the germline V gene (reference sequence). The V gene lost 3 bases and the J gene lost 4 bases, with 10 bases spanning the gap. The CDR3 sequence is 13 residues long.

The chain recombines TRBV4-1 with TRBJ1-2, with D uncertain. The CDR3 extends over 14 amino acids. The germline V gene has CDR1 MGHRA and CDR2 YSYEKL. Trimming took off 1 base at V and 7 bases at J, with 13 bases between the two ends. CDR3 sequence (DNA): TGCGCCAGCAGCCAAGGTATCGGGGTCGGTGGCTACACCTTC. This encodes CASSQGIGVGGYTF.

The chain has TRBV7-8 and TRBJ1-4; D call uncertain. The CDR3 runs to 17 residues. Between the trimmed V and J ends, which lost 1 base and 4 bases, there was a span of 16 bases. Germline-derived CDR1 and CDR2 are SGHVS and FQNEAQ. The CDR3 is CASSLERVVAINEKLFF. The DNA for the CDR3 is TGTGCCAGCAGCTTAGAGCGGGTCGTGGCGATTAATGAAAAACTGTTTTTT. Full variable domain (missing parts from reference TRBV7-8 and TRBJ1-4): GAGVSQSPRYKVAKRGQDVALRCDPISGHVSLFWYQQALGQGPEFLTYFQNEAQLDKSGLPSDRFFAERPEGSVSTLKIQRTQQEDSAVYLCASSLERVVAINEKLFFGSGTQLSVL.

The V gene is TRBV5-4, the J gene TRBJ2-3, with a weak D call TRBD1 (6 bases). CDR3 size: 15 residues. Germline CDR1 and CDR2: SGHNT and YYREEE (reference sequence). With 5 bases removed from V and 0 bases from J, the gap between germline ends came to 13 bases. The CDR3 loop is CASSNRVESTDTQYF. In nucleotides, the CDR3 is TGTGCCAGCAGTAACAGGGTAGAAAGCACAGATACGCAGTATTTT.

Comments on this clone: Additional DNA sequences in this sample encode the identical CDR3. The chain has TRBV29-1 and TRBJ2-7; 8 positions match TRBD2. CDR3 size: 13 residues. J gave up 2 bases and V 4 bases, and 4 bases lay outside the gene matches. From germline, CDR1 is SQVTM and CDR2 ANQGSEA. CDR3 region: CSVVQGLAYEQYF. The DNA of the CDR3 is TGCAGCGTTGTTCAGGGACTAGCCTACGAGCAGTACTTC.

V and J are TRBV7-9 and TRBJ2-3; 11 bases are a match to TRBD2. The CDR3 is 16 amino acids. CDR1 and CDR2 from the germline V gene are SEHNR and FQNEAQ (reference sequence). V lost 5 bases, J lost 6 bases, and 10 bases stayed unmatched. CDR3 sequence: CASSAPTSGRGDTQYF. The CDR3 nucleotides are TGTGCCAGCAGCGCCCCCACTAGCGGGAGAGGGGATACGCAGTATTTT.

The gene calls are TRBV11-2 and TRBJ2-2; no firm D call. Between the trimmed V and J ends, which lost 9 bases and 8 bases, there was a span of 10 bases. From germline, CDR1 is SGHAT and CDR2 FQNNGV. This CDR3 region has 11 residues. Here the CDR3 reads CASWTLGELFF. In DNA, the CDR3 is TGTGCCAGTTGGACCCTGGGGGAGCTGTTTTTT.

The V call is TRBV5-4, the J call TRBJ2-7, with D perhaps TRBD1 or TRBD2 (6 bases each). The CDR3 sequence is 15 residues long. V was trimmed by 0 bases and J by 2 bases, leaving 12 bases between them. The germline V gene has CDR1 SGHNT and CDR2 YYREEE (reference sequence). CDR3 in DNA: TGTGCCAGCAGCTTGGCCGGGGGCTTGCCCTACGAGCAGTACTTC. This gives the protein CASSLAGGLPYEQYF.